Shown below are 13 T cell receptor beta chains from a single sample sequenced in a study of T cell changes during pregnancy in multiple sclerosis. Sequencing used immunoSEQ multiplex PCR; TCRdb keeps in-frame clones, though not all of them. The sample carries some 64,000 clones, about 90% recorded once. The material was peripheral blood, obtained in the first trimester of pregnancy. Receptors originate from a female donor with multiple sclerosis, enrolled in a pregnancy study.

The rearrangement uses TRBV29-1 and TRBJ2-7; TRBD1 agrees at 10 bases. The CDR3 has 13 residues. CDR1 and CDR2 (germline): SQVTM, ANQGSEA. V lost 7 bases, J lost 2 bases, and 5 bases stayed unmatched. The DNA of the CDR3 is TGCAGCGCCCGTGGACAGGGGGCCTACGAGCAGTACTTC. Translated: CSARGQGAYEQYF.

The chain uses TRBV30 and TRBJ2-1; no definite D call. Trimming shortened V by 1 base and J by 0 bases, and 7 bases separated the two germline ends. Germline V CDR1 and CDR2: GTSNPN, SVGIG (reference sequence). There are 14 residues in the CDR3. The CDR3 loop is CAWSGESSYNEQFF. CDR3 bases: TGTGCCTGGAGTGGAGAAAGCTCCTACAATGAGCAGTTCTTC.

The chain uses TRBV6-4 and TRBJ1-1, with D hard to call. This CDR3 spans 13 amino acids. The germline V and J ends were trimmed by 6 bases and 2 bases, with 10 bases remaining between them. Germline V lookup: CDR1 MRHNA, CDR2 SNTAGT. CDR3 nucleotide sequence: TGTGCCAGCAGCCGGGAACTAAACACTGAAGCTTTCTTT. Its protein is CASSRELNTEAFF.

The chain couples TRBV5-1 to TRBJ2-5; 8 bases map to TRBD2. Germline V gives CDR1 SGHRS, CDR2 YFSETQ. CDR3 length equals 15 residues. V gave up 4 bases and J gave up 5 bases; unmatched junction bases: 10. The CDR3 nucleotides read TGCGCCAGCAGCCTTGAAGTAGCGGGGTGGGAGACCCAGTACTTC. Its protein is CASSLEVAGWETQYF.

This clone is a singleton in its sample. The chain is built from TRBV9 and TRBJ2-3; TRBD2 matches 14 bases. V lost 3 bases to trimming and J lost 3 bases; unmatched junction nucleotides: 0. CDR1 and CDR2 (germline): SGDLS, YYNGEE. The CDR3 is 15 amino acids. The CDR3 sequence: CASSGTSGGTDTQYF. The CDR3 coding sequence is TGTGCCAGCAGCGGGACTAGCGGGGGGACAGATACGCAGTATTTT.

This chain connects TRBV18 to TRBJ2-7, with D perhaps TRBD2 (6 bases). The germline V gene has CDR1 KGHSH and CDR2 LQKENI. There are 15 residues in the CDR3. Trimming removed 3 bases at V and 2 bases at J, with 14 bases between. This chain's CDR3 is CASSPLGSGPYEQYF. The CDR3 DNA is TGTGCCAGCTCACCCCTAGGTAGCGGTCCCTACGAGCAGTACTTC.

V gene TRBV12-5 combines with J gene TRBJ2-3; 7 bases fit TRBD2. The CDR3 has 13 residues. Germline V gene lookup returns CDR1 LGHNT and CDR2 FRNRAP. After removal of 4 bases from V and 6 bases from J, the junction contained 4 bases not matched to a gene. CDR3 in amino acids: CASGYGRTDTQYF. CDR3 sequence (DNA): TGTGCTAGTGGTTACGGGAGGACGGATACGCAGTATTTT.

The chain employs TRBV5-1 and TRBJ2-1, with 10 bases matching TRBD2. V shed 0 bases and J 7 bases; nucleotides not matched to a gene: 7. CDR1 is SGHRS, CDR2 YFSETQ, per germline. The CDR3 sequence is 16 residues long. The CDR3 DNA reads TGCGCCAGCAGCTTGGTGGTAGCGGGAGGTAAAAATGAGCAGTTCTTC. Its protein product is CASSLVVAGGKNEQFF.

This chain connects TRBV30 to TRBJ2-3; 15 nucleotides match TRBD2. Per the germline V gene, CDR1 is GTSNPN and CDR2 is SVGIG (reference sequence). V was clipped by 1 base and J by 14 bases; unmatched bases: 7. This CDR3 spans 14 amino acids. The CDR3 loop reads CAWSEGTSGGPGYF. CDR3 in DNA: TGTGCCTGGAGTGAGGGGACTAGCGGGGGGCCGGGGTATTTT.

The gene calls are TRBV6-6 and TRBJ1-5, with unresolved D. Germline CDR1 MNHNY, CDR2 SVGAGI (reference sequence). The CDR3 is made up of 13 amino acids. The germline V and J ends were trimmed by 5 bases and 2 bases, with 7 bases remaining between them. In DNA form, the CDR3 reads TGTGCCAGCAGTGGGAGCGGCAATCAGCCCCAGCATTTT. This gives the protein CASSGSGNQPQHF.

This chain links TRBV10-3 with TRBJ2-2; 8 positions match TRBD2. The CDR3 sequence is 17 residues long. Germline trimming cut 2 bases from V and 1 base from J; bases unmatched to any gene: 6. Germline-derived CDR1 and CDR2 are ENHRY and SYGVKD. For the CDR3, the DNA is TGTGCCATCAGTGAGATTACTAGCGGAGTGAACACCGGGGAGCTGTTTTTT. Protein sequence: CAISEITSGVNTGELFF.

The rearrangement uses TRBV30 and TRBJ1-2, with D unresolved. The CDR3 covers 13 residues. CDR1 is GTSNPN, CDR2 SVGIG, per germline (reference sequence). V was shortened by 4 bases and J by 3 bases, with 12 bases between the two germline ends. DNA of the CDR3: TGTGCCTGGACCCCAGAGGTGGACTATGGCTACACCTTC. Its protein product is CAWTPEVDYGYTF.

A single count supports this clone. The J gene is TRBJ1-2, the V gene TRBV6-5; weak D call: TRBD1 (5 bases). Germline CDR1 is MNHEY and CDR2 is SVGAGI. This CDR3 contains 12 residues. Between the trimmed V and J ends, which lost 2 bases and 6 bases, there was a span of 7 bases. CDR3 loop: CASSYRGDGYTF. CDR3 sequence (DNA): TGTGCCAGCAGTTACAGGGGCGATGGCTACACCTTC.